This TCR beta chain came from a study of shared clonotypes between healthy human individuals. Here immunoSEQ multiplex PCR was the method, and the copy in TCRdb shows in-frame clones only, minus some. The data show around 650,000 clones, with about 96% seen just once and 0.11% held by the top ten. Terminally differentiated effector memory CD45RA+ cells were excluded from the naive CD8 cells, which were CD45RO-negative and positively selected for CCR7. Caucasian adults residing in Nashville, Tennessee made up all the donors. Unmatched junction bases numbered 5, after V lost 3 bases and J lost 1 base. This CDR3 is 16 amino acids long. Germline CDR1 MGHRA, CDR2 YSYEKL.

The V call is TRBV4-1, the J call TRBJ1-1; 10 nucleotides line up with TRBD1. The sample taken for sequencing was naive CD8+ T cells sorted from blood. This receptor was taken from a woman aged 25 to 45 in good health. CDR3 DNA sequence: TGCGCCAGCAGCCAGGGGACAGGGGCGACGAACACTGAAGCTTTCTTT. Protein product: CASSQGTGATNTEAFF.